These 20 T cell receptor beta chains were sequenced from one sample in a study of blood T cells in healthy people across ages. A J-beta primer mix and a sample-barcoded 5' primer were used in a second PCR of roughly 6 to 11 cycles. TCRdb passed the 5' RACE reads through MiXCR, listing each CDR3 protein once. Of approximately 780,000 distinct CDR3 sequences in the sample, more than 25% were seen once. This same sample was also taken into another study, of T cells of mothers and their children.

The sample was blood. The receptor set was obtained from a boy under 18 in good health.

This rearrangement joins TRBV7-9 to TRBJ2-1, with 11 positions matching TRBD2. This CDR3 comprises 19 residues. The V and J ends lost 4 bases and 7 bases, in that order; junction bases with no gene match: 18. Germline-derived CDR1 and CDR2 are SEHNR and FQNEAQ (reference sequence). DNA for the CDR3: TGTGCCAGCAGCTCCTCTGGGCTAGCGGGGGGCTATCCCCGAAATGAGCAGTTCTTC. Protein: CASSSSGLAGGYPRNEQFF.

The V and J genes are TRBV19 and TRBJ2-6; TRBD1 matches at 9 bases. V shed 4 bases, J shed 0 bases, and the junction held 7 bases outside the gene matches. Germline values: CDR1 LNHDA, CDR2 SQIVND (reference sequence). The CDR3 extends over 18 amino acids. The CDR3 is CASSTGTGRASGANVLTF. DNA of the CDR3: TGTGCCAGTAGTACCGGGACAGGGCGCGCCTCTGGGGCCAACGTCCTGACTTTC.

The rearrangement uses TRBV7-2 and TRBJ1-3, with D unclear. Trimming left V 3 bases short and J 3 bases short, with 9 bases between. CDR3 length: 14 amino acids. The germline V gene has CDR1 SGHTA and CDR2 FQGNSA. The CDR3 DNA sequence: TGTGCCAGCAGCTTGAGACACAATGGAAACACCATATATTTT. Translating gives CASSLRHNGNTIYF.

The gene calls are TRBV14 and TRBJ2-3; D tentatively fits TRBD1 or TRBD2 (5 bases each). Germline V CDR1 and CDR2: SGHDN, FVKESK. This CDR3 has 14 residues. V lost 3 bases and J lost 7, with 14 bases in between. In DNA form, the CDR3 reads TGTGCCAGCAGCCAGGGGACCCAAAGGTATACGCAGTATTTT. Translated, it gives CASSQGTQRYTQYF.

This clonotype was detected a few times. The gene calls are TRBV10-3 and TRBJ2-3; D unresolved. The ends were cut back, 0 bases at V and 2 bases at J, with 6 bases in the middle. Germline CDR1 reads ENHRY; CDR2 reads SYGVKD. This CDR3 comprises 14 residues. CDR3 region: CAISESGHTDTQYF. In DNA, the CDR3 is TGTGCCATCAGTGAGTCCGGCCACACAGATACGCAGTATTTT.

The chain has TRBV29-1 and TRBJ1-4; D is unresolved. CDR1 SQVTM and CDR2 ANQGSEA come from the germline V gene. The CDR3 is 14 amino acids. V lost 6 bases to trimming and J lost 5 bases, with 16 bases between them. CDR3 bases: TGCAGCGTAAACCGACGGGATTTAAATGAAAAACTGTTTTTT. Protein: CSVNRRDLNEKLFF. Supplemented by reference TRBV29-1 and TRBJ1-4, the full variable domain reads SAVISQKPSRDICQRGTSLTIQCQVDSQVTMMFWYRQQPGQSLTLIATANQGSEATYESGFVIDKFPISRPNLTFSTLTVSNMSPEDSSIYLCSVNRRDLNEKLFFGSGTQLSVL.

This clonotype occurred a few times. V gene TRBV6-1 combines with J gene TRBJ2-5; D uncertain. The J call may be incorrect, as the DNA end agrees better with TRBJ2-7. Germline CDR1 and CDR2: MNHNS and SASEGT. CDR3 length equals 12 residues. The CDR3 nucleotides are TGTGCCAGCAGGGCTGTATACTACGAGCAGTACTTC. This sequence encodes CASRAVYYEQYF.

This clonotype was picked up a small number of times. J is TRBJ2-5 and V is TRBV10-3; 7 bases match TRBD1. CDR1 ENHRY and CDR2 SYGVKD come from the germline V gene. Unmatched junction bases numbered 4, after V lost 3 bases and J lost 0 bases. The CDR3 has 15 amino acids. The CDR3 nucleotides are TGTGCCATCAGTGATCCAGACAGGGACCAAGAGACCCAGTACTTC. This translates into CAISDPDRDQETQYF.

The CDR3 reads CASRPTGVTEQFF. The CDR3 DNA sequence: TGTGCCAGCAGGCCTACAGGGGTTACTGAGCAGTTCTTC. This rearrangement joins TRBV3-1 to TRBJ2-5; 7 nucleotides match TRBD1. The J call may be incorrect, as the DNA end agrees better with TRBJ2-1. The germline gives CDR1 LGHDT, CDR2 YNNKEL (reference sequence). The CDR3 is made up of 13 amino acids.

V gene TRBV11-2 combines with J gene TRBJ2-5; D may be TRBD1 or TRBD2 (5 bases each). Trimming took 0 bases from V and 5 from J, leaving 13 bases between them. This CDR3 region has 15 residues. The germline V gene has CDR1 SGHAT and CDR2 FQNNGV. CDR3 nucleotides: TGTGCCAGCAGCTTAGACAGTACGGGGCAGGAGACCCAGTACTTC. Amino acid sequence: CASSLDSTGQETQYF.

This sequence joins TRBV15 and TRBJ2-5; the D gene is possibly TRBD1 (7 bases). The better agreement between TRBJ2-7 and the DNA end casts doubt on the J call. CDR3 length: 14 residues. CDR1 LNHNV and CDR2 YYDKDF come from the germline V gene (reference sequence). CDR3 DNA: TGTGCCACCAGCAGAGAAGCAGGGGGGAACGAGCAGTACTTC. Residues: CATSREAGGNEQYF.

This clonotype has only a few counts. This rearrangement joins TRBV20-1 to TRBJ2-1; maybe TRBD2 (7 bases). The germline gives CDR1 DFQATT, CDR2 SNEGSKA (reference sequence). V dropped 0 bases and J dropped 0 bases, with 9 bases sitting between them. There are 15 residues in the CDR3. The CDR3 is CSARERGASYNEQFF. DNA for the CDR3: TGCAGTGCTAGAGAACGGGGGGCCTCCTACAATGAGCAGTTCTTC.

This clonotype was seen more than once but under ten times. This chain links TRBV28 with TRBJ1-2; 8 bases are shared with TRBD1. Germline-derived CDR1 and CDR2 are MDHEN and SYDVKM. The CDR3 is made up of 13 amino acids. After removal of 5 bases from V and 4 bases from J, the junction contained 3 bases not matched to a gene. CDR3 residues: CASSEDRAYGYTF. As DNA, the CDR3 is TGTGCCAGCAGTGAGGACAGGGCCTATGGCTACACCTTC.

This clonotype was detected only a few times. The rearrangement links TRBV7-9 to TRBJ2-1; 7 positions match TRBD2. The end of the DNA is better explained by TRBJ2-7, so the J call may be wrong. The CDR3 sequence is 13 residues long. Germline V gene sequence: CDR1 SEHNR, CDR2 FQNEAQ (reference sequence). CDR3 loop: CASSLGGGMEQYF. Here the CDR3 DNA reads TGTGCCAGCAGCTTAGGGGGGGGAATGGAGCAGTACTTC.

The chain uses TRBV11-2 and TRBJ2-2; D is ambiguous. Germline-derived CDR1 and CDR2 are SGHAT and FQNNGV. V lost 1 base and J lost 2, with 8 bases in between. The CDR3 spans 15 residues. CDR3 sequence: CASSLVQPNTGELFF. For the CDR3, the DNA is TGTGCCAGCAGCTTAGTACAGCCAAACACCGGGGAGCTGTTTTTT.

The chain is built from TRBV5-1 and TRBJ1-2, with D hard to call. Germline CDR1 reads SGHRS; CDR2 reads YFSETQ. The CDR3 is 13 amino acids. Trimming took off 1 base at V and 0 bases at J, with 4 bases between the two ends. The CDR3 DNA reads as TGCGCCAGCAGCTTGAATGCTAACTATGGCTACACCTTC. As protein: CASSLNANYGYTF.

The chain links TRBV3-1 to TRBJ1-4; maybe TRBD1 (5 bases). Between the trimmed V and J ends, which lost 2 bases and 6 bases, there was a span of 19 bases. The CDR3 is 17 residues long. Germline lookup yields CDR1 LGHDT and CDR2 YNNKEL (reference sequence). The CDR3 region has the DNA TGTGCCAGCAGCCAACTCATGCCGGGGCAAGGGTATGAAAAACTGTTTTTT. Protein: CASSQLMPGQGYEKLFF.

This clonotype was seen a handful of times. This chain connects TRBV6-1 to TRBJ2-1, with 10 bases that match TRBD1. The J call may be incorrect, as the DNA end agrees better with TRBJ2-5. The CDR3 consists of 16 residues. Germline V CDR1 and CDR2: MNHNS, SASEGT. This CDR3 reads CASTKWGTGAQGAQYF. DNA for the CDR3: TGTGCCAGCACCAAATGGGGGACAGGGGCCCAAGGGGCCCAGTACTTC.

This clonotype was seen only a few times. CDR3 DNA sequence: TGCGCCAGCAGTAAGAGACAGGGTAGAGGGAGCGAGCAGTACTTC. Translating it yields CASSKRQGRGSEQYF. This rearrangement joins TRBV10-2 to TRBJ2-1; 7 nucleotides line up with TRBD1. Gene TRBJ2-7 matches the end of the DNA better, so the J call may be wrong. Germline V gene sequence: CDR1 WSHSY, CDR2 SAAADI. CDR3 size: 15 residues.

This clonotype was seen a handful of times. The chain uses TRBV9 and TRBJ1-6; D remains ambiguous. CDR3 length equals 16 residues. Trimming stripped 0 bases from V and 3 bases from J, with 10 bases between. CDR1 and CDR2 (germline): SGDLS, YYNGEE. As DNA, the CDR3 is TGTGCCAGCAGCGTAGAAGGCGGCTACTATAATTCACCCCTCCACTTT. It yields the protein CASSVEGGYYNSPLHF.